This T cell receptor (beta chain) was found in a study of shared clonotypes between healthy human individuals. Looking at the study overall: Three plates were used per donor for CD4 naive, three for CD4 memory, two for CD8 naive and one for CD8 memory.

The donor population consisted of healthy HIV-negative adults with no recent acute infections or vaccinations. Assay used: immunoSEQ multiplex PCR; TCRdb lists only in-frame clones, some missing. The sample consists of some 2.3 million clones, about 92% of them appearing once. CDR1 and CDR2 (germline): KGHSH, LQKENI. V shed 3 bases and J shed 0 bases, with 12 bases lying between them. The CDR3 is made up of 15 amino acids. Input material: naive CD4+ T cells from PBMCs. Sample subset: CD45RA+ positively selected. This rearrangement joins TRBV18 to TRBJ2-7; the D gene could be TRBD1 or TRBD2 (5 bases each). The clonotype originates from a young man in good health. Some clones in this sample may be carry-over from other donors' samples. CDR3 sequence reads: CASSPSWGNSYEQYF. The CDR3, as DNA: TGTGCCAGCTCACCTTCTTGGGGGAACTCCTACGAGCAGTACTTC.